This is a list of T cell receptor beta chains from one sample in a study of blood T cell repertoires in COVID-19. TCRdb's table, derived via immunoSEQ multiplex PCR, lists solely in-frame clones and lacks some. This sample has about 170,000 clones, with around 78% found just once. The sequenced material came from PBMCs or T cells enriched from blood (not recorded which). These TCRs come from a woman between 50 and 59 years old who had recovered from COVID-19. Both conserved end residues are part of each CDR3. Fields, in order: clone size, J gene, V gene, CDR3 length, CDR3 protein. The size entry is marked missing in some rows and otherwise reads once, few, many or a size class.

abundance: .
j_gene: TRBJ1-1
v_gene: TRBV4-3
len: 13
CDR3aa: CASLGDENTEAFF

abundance: .
j_gene: TRBJ1-2
v_gene: TRBV20-1
len: 11
CDR3aa: CSATPRGGYTF

abundance: .
j_gene: TRBJ1-2
v_gene: TRBV2
len: 16
CDR3aa: CASSESPARGNYGYTF

abundance: .
j_gene: TRBJ1-5
v_gene: TRBV30
len: 15
CDR3aa: CAWSRRLLVNQPQHF

abundance: .
j_gene: TRBJ1-1
v_gene: TRBV18
len: 15
CDR3aa: CASSGRTDMNTEAFF

abundance: .
j_gene: TRBJ2-5
v_gene: TRBV5-8
len: 14
CDR3aa: CASSPGHPQETQYF

abundance: .
j_gene: TRBJ2-1
v_gene: TRBV4-2
len: 12
CDR3aa: CASSSNINEQFF

abundance: .
j_gene: TRBJ1-1
v_gene: TRBV9
len: 14
CDR3aa: CASSAETGLPEAFF

abundance: .
j_gene: TRBJ1-2
v_gene: TRBV28
len: 15
CDR3aa: CASSGTQGGWDGYTF

abundance: few
j_gene: TRBJ2-4
v_gene: TRBV2
len: 13
CDR3aa: CASSPGDKNIQYF

abundance: .
j_gene: TRBJ2-2
v_gene: TRBV2
len: 13
CDR3aa: CATGTSNTGELFF

abundance: .
j_gene: TRBJ2-1
v_gene: TRBV7-9
len: 13
CDR3aa: CASSTQTHNEQFF

abundance: .
j_gene: TRBJ1-5
v_gene: TRBV27
len: 15
CDR3aa: CASSLVGTGNQPQHF

abundance: few
j_gene: TRBJ2-4
v_gene: TRBV3-1/TRBV3-2
len: 14
CDR3aa: CASRQGARGNIQYF

abundance: .
j_gene: TRBJ1-5
v_gene: TRBV6-5
len: 14
CDR3aa: CASSPGQAEWAQHF

abundance: .
j_gene: TRBJ1-2
v_gene: TRBV7-9
len: 15
CDR3aa: CASSPTGQGAVGYTF

abundance: .
j_gene: TRBJ2-3
v_gene: TRBV11-3
len: 13
CDR3aa: CASSGGAGDTQYF

abundance: .
j_gene: TRBJ1-4
v_gene: TRBV10-3
len: 18
CDR3aa: CAISEPGTGGAWGEKLFF

abundance: .
j_gene: TRBJ1-5
v_gene: TRBV7-2
len: 15
CDR3aa: CASSLTGVLGQPQHF

abundance: .
j_gene: TRBJ2-3
v_gene: TRBV5-4
len: 16
CDR3aa: CASSFNGGNLPDTQYF

abundance: .
j_gene: TRBJ1-1
v_gene: TRBV15
len: 12
CDR3aa: CATSLGHIEAFF

abundance: .
j_gene: TRBJ1-1
v_gene: TRBV11-2
len: 13
CDR3aa: CASSFRGFTEAFF

abundance: .
j_gene: TRBJ2-3
v_gene: TRBV9
len: 14
CDR3aa: CASSVKSLGDTQYF

abundance: .
j_gene: TRBJ2-2
v_gene: TRBV7-3
len: 18
CDR3aa: CASSPITRTSGGTGELFF

abundance: .
j_gene: TRBJ1-1
v_gene: TRBV18
len: 15
CDR3aa: CASSPTGGSNTEAFF

abundance: once
j_gene: TRBJ1-4
v_gene: TRBV4-3
len: 13
CDR3aa: CASSALGQGSLFF

abundance: .
j_gene: TRBJ1-1
v_gene: TRBV15
len: 14
CDR3aa: CATSRWDRGPEAFF

abundance: .
j_gene: TRBJ1-2
v_gene: TRBV6-2/TRBV6-3
len: 14
CDR3aa: CASSYSWGHYGYTF

abundance: .
j_gene: TRBJ1-1
v_gene: TRBV5-1
len: 14
CDR3aa: CASSFGQGGTEAFF

abundance: .
j_gene: TRBJ1-5
v_gene: TRBV5-1
len: 15
CDR3aa: CASSLAAGANQPQHF

abundance: .
j_gene: TRBJ2-5
v_gene: TRBV6-6
len: 14
CDR3aa: CASSGAGASETQYF

abundance: once
j_gene: TRBJ1-1
v_gene: TRBV10-1
len: 13
CDR3aa: CASMETGKGIAFF

abundance: .
j_gene: TRBJ1-1
v_gene: TRBV2
len: 16
CDR3aa: CASSVGPQVMNTEAFF

abundance: .
j_gene: TRBJ1-6
v_gene: TRBV7-3
len: 13
CDR3aa: CASSSHRGSPLHF

abundance: .
j_gene: TRBJ2-6
v_gene: TRBV12-3/TRBV12-4
len: 13
CDR3aa: CASSFIGANVLTF

abundance: .
j_gene: TRBJ2-3
v_gene: TRBV2
len: 16
CDR3aa: CASRATGDRGTDTQYF

abundance: once
j_gene: TRBJ1-1
v_gene: TRBV29-1
len: 13
CDR3aa: CSATGQTNTEAFF

abundance: .
j_gene: TRBJ2-3
v_gene: TRBV29-1
len: 15
CDR3aa: CSVVSGLADTDTQYF

abundance: .
j_gene: TRBJ2-3
v_gene: TRBV7-3
len: 13
CDR3aa: CASSSGDVGTQYF

abundance: .
j_gene: TRBJ1-2
v_gene: TRBV28
len: 16
CDR3aa: CASSSGGDYTNYGYTF

abundance: .
j_gene: TRBJ1-4
v_gene: TRBV5-6
len: 12
CDR3aa: CASSLSTGKLFF

abundance: .
j_gene: TRBJ1-1
v_gene: TRBV5-5
len: 15
CDR3aa: CASTDSGGINTEAFF

abundance: .
j_gene: TRBJ2-3
v_gene: TRBV6-4
len: 15
CDR3aa: CASSVNPGVTDTQYF

abundance: .
j_gene: TRBJ1-1
v_gene: TRBV11-2
len: 16
CDR3aa: CASSFRQGAQNTEAFF

abundance: .
j_gene: TRBJ2-2
v_gene: TRBV2
len: 12
CDR3aa: CASSDRGGVLFF

abundance: .
j_gene: TRBJ2-1
v_gene: TRBV5-1
len: 14
CDR3aa: CATTPGTSGAEQFF

abundance: .
j_gene: TRBJ1-2
v_gene: TRBV2
len: 13
CDR3aa: CASSQQGRGGYTF

abundance: .
j_gene: TRBJ1-1
v_gene: TRBV4-2
len: 16
CDR3aa: CASSQDRQGSGTEAFF

abundance: .
j_gene: TRBJ2-4
v_gene: TRBV7-9
len: 19
CDR3aa: CASSSTPRGQTLAKNIQYF